Presented here are 22 T cell receptor beta chains from one specimen sequenced in a study of vaccination and CD4 T cells after COVID-19. These receptors' antigens are unknown. Stated treatment: roughly 11-day PBMC culture with coronavirus spike peptide pools or control peptides (ViraFEST assay). The collection of CD4+ T cells from the unexposed donor took place before the COVID-19 pandemic (2011-2018). The Oncomine TCR Beta short-read assay generated sequence data from the DNA of cultured CD4+ T cells. TCRdb redid the calling of the PCR reads with MiXCR, one entry per CDR3 protein. There are 2,500 to 3,000 distinct CDR3 sequences in the sample; over 25% occur only once, and around 71% lies in the top ten. What was sequenced was CD4+ T cells from blood, cultured in vitro. The receptors originated from a human donor in good health.

V usage is TRBV25-1 and J usage is TRBJ2-3; D might be TRBD1 or TRBD2, each matching 5 bases. The V gene lost 5 bases and the J gene lost 1 base, with 7 bases spanning the gap. This CDR3 contains 13 residues. Germline V CDR1 and CDR2: MGHDK, SYGVNS. The CDR3 region has the DNA TGTGCCAGCAGTCGAGGGGGCACAGATACGCAGTATTTT. Translating it yields CASSRGGTDTQYF.

This chain joins TRBV28 and TRBJ1-1; 7 bases agree with TRBD1. Losses at the gene ends were 5 bases for V and 0 bases for J; bases not matched to a gene: 0. CDR1 and CDR2 (germline): MDHEN, SYDVKM. The CDR3 has 13 residues. For the CDR3, the DNA is TGTGCCAGCAGTCAGGGGGTGAACACTGAAGCTTTCTTT. Its translation is CASSQGVNTEAFF. The whole variable domain, filled in from reference TRBV28 and TRBJ1-1, reads DVKVTQSSRYLVKRTGEKVFLECVQDMDHENMFWYRQDPGLGLRLIYFSYDVKMKEKGDIPEGYSVSREKKERFSLILESASTNQTSMYLCASSQGVNTEAFFGQGTRLTVV.

The V call is TRBV28, the J call TRBJ2-3, with 8 positions matching TRBD2. Germline V gene lookup returns CDR1 MDHEN and CDR2 SYDVKM. Unmatched junction bases numbered 10, after V lost 5 bases and J lost 0 bases. The CDR3 loop spans 17 amino acids. This CDR3 reads CASSPRGAGASTDTQYF. As DNA, the CDR3 is TGTGCCAGCAGTCCCCGGGGAGCGGGAGCAAGCACAGATACGCAGTATTTT.

This clonotype was seen only a few times. The genes are TRBV20-1 and TRBJ1-5, with TRBD1 matching over 9 bases. The CDR3 covers 15 residues. Germline CDR1 reads DFQATT; CDR2 reads SNEGSKA (reference sequence). Trimming took 1 base from V and 6 from J; bases not matched to a gene: 7. The CDR3 sequence: CSARGLDRGAQPQHF. CDR3 DNA sequence: TGCAGTGCTAGAGGATTGGACAGGGGAGCTCAGCCCCAGCATTTT.

The chain links TRBV12-3 or TRBV12-4 to TRBJ2-3; 15 bases are a match to TRBD2. The CDR3 extends over 18 amino acids. Losses at the gene ends were 5 bases for V and 2 bases for J; bases not matched to a gene: 8. The CDR3 loop reads CASSPGLAGGKHTDTQYF. As DNA, the CDR3 is TGTGCCAGCAGTCCGGGACTAGCGGGGGGAAAACACACAGATACGCAGTATTTT.

This chain uses TRBV20-1 with TRBJ2-7, with TRBD2 matching over 10 bases. The germline gives CDR1 DFQATT, CDR2 SNEGSKA (reference sequence). The V and J ends lost 0 bases and 3 bases, in that order; junction bases with no gene match: 5. This CDR3 region has 15 residues. The CDR3 here is CSAREGLAADYEQYF. CDR3 DNA sequence: TGCAGTGCTAGAGAAGGACTAGCGGCCGACTACGAGCAGTACTTC.

The chain combines TRBV14 with TRBJ2-7; no reliable D call. Trimming removed 2 bases from V and 3 bases from J, with 11 bases in between. CDR1 is SGHDN, CDR2 FVKESK, per germline. The CDR3 is made up of 14 amino acids. CDR3 DNA: TGTGCCAGCAGCCAACAGTACCGGATCTACGAGCAGTACTTC. Amino acids: CASSQQYRIYEQYF.

This clonotype appeared a few times. The J gene is TRBJ1-1, the V gene TRBV19; D remains unclear. With 3 bases removed from V and 1 base from J, the gap between germline ends came to 6 bases. The germline V gene encodes CDR1 LNHDA and CDR2 SQIVND (reference sequence). There are 13 residues in the CDR3. CDR3 residues: CASSIGWNTEAFF. CDR3 bases: TGTGCCAGTAGTATTGGGTGGAACACTGAAGCTTTCTTT.

This chain links TRBV27 with TRBJ2-3; 7 nucleotides match TRBD2. The germline gives CDR1 MNHEY, CDR2 SMNVEV (reference sequence). The CDR3 sequence is 15 residues long. Germline trimming cut 2 bases from V and 11 bases from J; bases unmatched to any gene: 13. The CDR3 protein is CASSLGRRGGSKQYF. The CDR3 nucleotides are TGTGCCAGCAGTTTAGGGAGGCGCGGGGGATCTAAGCAGTATTTT.

This clonotype came up a few times. The chain joins TRBV5-1 to TRBJ1-1, with TRBD1 identical over 7 bases. Trimming took 4 bases from V and 0 from J; bases not matched to a gene: 12. Per the germline V gene, CDR1 is SGHRS and CDR2 is YFSETQ. CDR3 length: 17 amino acids. Here the CDR3 DNA reads TGCGCCAGCAGCCCTCGGACAGGCCGGTTCATGAACACTGAAGCTTTCTTT. This encodes CASSPRTGRFMNTEAFF.

This clonotype was seen a handful of times. The rearrangement uses TRBV2 and TRBJ2-2; 7 nucleotides line up with TRBD2. Germline values: CDR1 SNHLY, CDR2 FYNNEI. V trimming: 7 bases; J trimming: 7 bases; junction bases outside the gene matches: 9. The CDR3 runs to 14 residues. CDR3 in amino acids: CASTGTTFGGELFF. DNA of the CDR3: TGTGCCAGCACCGGGACTACTTTTGGCGGGGAGCTGTTTTTT.

The V gene is TRBV12-3 or TRBV12-4, the J gene TRBJ2-7; no reliable D call. The CDR3 has 11 residues. Trimming cost V 0 bases and J 5 bases, with 2 bases left between them. The CDR3 protein is CASSLADEQYF. DNA of the CDR3: TGTGCCAGCAGTTTAGCTGACGAGCAGTACTTC.

The chain joins TRBV6-1 to TRBJ2-5, with D perhaps TRBD1 (5 bases). This CDR3 has 18 amino acids. Trimming stripped 4 bases from V and 5 bases from J, with 26 bases between. The germline gives CDR1 MNHNS, CDR2 SASEGT. CDR3 sequence: CASSAPLGSSGAGETQYF. DNA of the CDR3: TGTGCCAGCAGTGCCCCATTGGGGTCATCTGGGGCAGGGGAGACCCAGTACTTC.

The chain recombines TRBV5-4 with TRBJ2-5; TRBD2 might be the D (5 bases). The CDR3 sequence is 14 residues long. The germline V gene encodes CDR1 SGHNT and CDR2 YYREEE (reference sequence). V was shortened by 0 bases and J by 5 bases, with 11 bases between the two germline ends. The CDR3 DNA sequence: TGTGCCAGCAGCTTGGAGAGGGATTCGGAGACCCAGTACTTC. This gives the protein CASSLERDSETQYF.

The rearrangement links TRBV23-1 to TRBJ2-6; D gene uncertain. TRBV23-1 is noted as an ORF with a role that remains uncertain. This CDR3 is built from 13 residues. The V and J ends lost 11 bases and 4 bases respectively, with 12 bases between them. The CDR3 nucleotides read TGCGCCGGCCACCGAGTGGGGGCCAACGTCCTGACTTTC. Its translation: CAGHRVGANVLTF.

This clonotype appeared a single time. The CDR3 DNA sequence: TGCAGCCCAAGCGGAGGGGGATACAATGAGCAGTTCTTC. Encoded protein: CSPSGGGYNEQFF. The rearrangement links TRBV20-1 to TRBJ2-1; D possibly uses TRBD1 or TRBD2 (6 bases each). CDR1 is DFQATT and CDR2 is SNEGSKA in the germline V gene (reference sequence). This CDR3 spans 13 amino acids.

The chain links TRBV9 to TRBJ1-1; 10 bases map to TRBD1. Germline loops: CDR1 SGDLS, CDR2 YYNGEE. This CDR3 has 13 amino acids. J gave up 4 bases and V 5 bases, and 2 bases lay outside the gene matches. The CDR3 loop reads CASRGQGGTEAFF. The CDR3 DNA reads as TGTGCCAGCAGAGGACAGGGGGGCACTGAAGCTTTCTTT.

This clonotype showed up just a few times. The genes are TRBV3-1 and TRBJ2-7; 12 bases are a match to TRBD1. Per the germline V gene, CDR1 is LGHDT and CDR2 is YNNKEL (reference sequence). The V and J ends lost 2 bases and 3 bases, in that order; junction bases with no gene match: 11. CDR3 size: 18 residues. The DNA for the CDR3 is TGTGCCAGCAGCCAACGACTACCGGGACAGGGGGCTGACTACGAGCAGTACTTC. Protein product: CASSQRLPGQGADYEQYF.

The chain couples TRBV7-3 to TRBJ2-3, with 7 bases fitting TRBD2. This CDR3 has 15 residues. Germline-derived CDR1 and CDR2 are SGHTA and FQGTGA. V lost 4 bases and J lost 1; bases outside the gene matches: 5. The CDR3 is CASSSGGRGTDTQYF. DNA for the CDR3: TGTGCCAGCAGCTCAGGAGGGAGGGGCACAGATACGCAGTATTTT. The variable domain in full, completed from reference TRBV7-3 and TRBJ2-3, reads GAGVSQTPSNKVTEKGKYVELRCDPISGHTALYWYRQSLGQGPEFLIYFQGTGAADDSGLPNDRFFAVRPEGSVSTLKIQRTERGDSAVYLCASSSGGRGTDTQYFGPGTRLTVL.

This clonotype was detected a few times. The chain combines TRBV25-1 with TRBJ1-4, with D possibly TRBD1 on 5 matching bases. The CDR3 contains 15 residues. The V end was cut by 3 bases, the J end by 8 bases, with 16 bases between. Germline CDR1 reads MGHDK; CDR2 reads SYGVNS. This chain's CDR3 is CASSDALGGGEKLFF. The CDR3 DNA reads TGTGCCAGCAGTGATGCTCTCGGGGGTGGGGAAAAACTGTTTTTT.

This chain uses TRBV24-1 with TRBJ2-3; D might be TRBD1 (7 bases). This CDR3 has 17 amino acids. Trimming removed 2 bases from V and 1 base from J, with 15 bases in between. Germline loops: CDR1 KGHDR, CDR2 SFDVKD. This CDR3 is CATSDWGQGGGTDTQYF. CDR3 coding DNA: TGTGCCACCAGTGATTGGGGCCAGGGGGGAGGCACAGATACGCAGTATTTT.

This clonotype appeared a few times. The V and J genes are TRBV30 and TRBJ2-7; D unclear. CDR3 length: 14 residues. The V end lost 0 bases, the J end lost 2 bases, and 11 bases lay between the germline ends. CDR1 and CDR2 (germline): GTSNPN, SVGIG (reference sequence). The CDR3 nucleotides are TGTGCCTGGAGTGTAGGTGAACAACCCTACGAGCAGTACTTC. This sequence encodes CAWSVGEQPYEQYF.